The 30 T cell receptor beta chains below come from one sample, sequenced in a study of blood T cell repertoires in COVID-19. Libraries were prepared by immunoSEQ multiplex PCR; TCRdb keeps only in-frame clonotypes and omits some of them. The sample consists of approximately 200,000 clones, approximately 80% of them appearing once. The specimen was peripheral blood. These receptors came from an elderly woman with COVID-19, enrolled during active disease.

This chain joins TRBV3-1 (or the pseudogene TRBV3-2) and TRBJ2-2; D perhaps matches TRBD2 (7 bases). Trimming cost V 3 bases and J 6 bases, with 8 bases left between them. The CDR3 is 13 amino acids. Looked up from germline, CDR1 is LGHDT and CDR2 is YNNKEL (reference sequence). The CDR3: CASSHGGPGELFF. The CDR3 coding sequence is TGTGCCAGCAGCCACGGGGGGCCCGGGGAGCTGTTTTTT.

The chain recombines TRBV9 with TRBJ1-4; TRBD1 might be the D (5 bases). CDR3 length: 15 residues. Germline V gene data show CDR1 as SGDLS and CDR2 as YYNGEE. V was trimmed by 4 bases and J by 13 bases, leaving 23 bases between them. The CDR3 nucleotides are TGTGCCAGCAGCCTAAACGGGGGGATTAGCGTGGGACTGTTTTTT. This sequence encodes CASSLNGGISVGLFF.

V gene TRBV6-5 combines with J gene TRBJ1-5; 8 positions agree with TRBD1. The CDR3 has 15 amino acids. From germline, CDR1 is MNHEY and CDR2 SVGAGI. Losses at the gene ends were 7 bases for V and 6 bases for J; bases not matched to a gene: 11. The chain's CDR3 is CASNPSGGGSQPQHF. CDR3 coding DNA: TGTGCCAGCAACCCTTCAGGGGGCGGGAGTCAGCCCCAGCATTTT.

The V and J genes are TRBV27 and TRBJ2-3; possible D gene TRBD2, 7 bases. CDR1 is MNHEY, CDR2 SMNVEV, per germline (reference sequence). CDR3 length: 15 amino acids. The V end lost 4 bases, the J end lost 8 bases, and 19 bases lay between the germline ends. For the CDR3, the DNA is TGTGCCAGCAGTTCGTTGGGGGGGCTGGGAGGTACGCAGTATTTT. Protein sequence: CASSSLGGLGGTQYF.

CDR3 nucleotides: TGCGCCAGCAGCCAAGAACTAAGTCAGCCCCAGCATTTT. Encoded protein: CASSQELSQPQHF. The gene calls are TRBV4-3 and TRBJ1-5, with D uncertain. Germline loops: CDR1 LGHNA, CDR2 YSLEER. This CDR3 is built from 13 residues. Trimming took 0 bases from V and 6 from J, leaving 6 bases between them.

The V gene is TRBV28, the J gene TRBJ1-1; D remains unclear. Germline CDR1 is MDHEN and CDR2 is SYDVKM. This CDR3 contains 13 residues. V was shortened by 6 bases and J by 1 base, with 9 bases between the two germline ends. CDR3 nucleotide sequence: TGTGCCAGCAGCCCTTTTAAGAACACTGAAGCTTTCTTT. Its protein is CASSPFKNTEAFF.

The chain is built from TRBV23-1 and TRBJ2-5, with D maybe TRBD1 (5 bases). TRBV23-1 is reported as an ORF; its role is uncertain. V lost 2 bases to trimming and J lost 6 bases, with 13 bases between them. This CDR3 spans 14 amino acids. CDR3 nucleotide sequence: TGCGCCAGCAGTCAACCCTTCCAGGGTCAGACCCAGTACTTC. It encodes CASSQPFQGQTQYF.

V usage is TRBV28 and J usage is TRBJ1-4; D remains ambiguous. This CDR3 has 14 residues. CDR1 and CDR2 (germline): MDHEN, SYDVKM. Trimming shortened V by 7 bases and J by 0 bases, and 9 bases separated the two germline ends. CDR3 DNA sequence: TGTGCCAGCAAGAAGCCAACAACTAATGAAAAACTGTTTTTT. Translated, it gives CASKKPTTNEKLFF.

The chain carries TRBV29-1 and TRBJ2-1, with D possibly TRBD2 on 6 matching bases. This CDR3 is 14 amino acids long. V lost 4 bases to trimming and J lost 7 bases, with 17 bases between them. Germline V gives CDR1 SQVTM, CDR2 ANQGSEA. CDR3: CSVVGGNKLNEQFF. The CDR3 DNA follows: TGCAGCGTTGTCGGGGGAAATAAATTAAATGAGCAGTTCTTC.

This clone was observed once. This sequence joins TRBV2 and TRBJ2-2, with 8 nucleotides matching TRBD1. V shed 7 bases, J shed 1 base, and the junction held 8 bases outside the gene matches. The CDR3 consists of 16 residues. Germline CDR1 and CDR2: SNHLY and FYNNEI. This CDR3 reads CASNRGKGGNTGELFF. The CDR3 coding sequence is TGTGCCAGCAACAGGGGGAAGGGTGGGAACACCGGGGAGCTGTTTTTT.

This chain connects TRBV7-2 to TRBJ1-1; D possibly corresponds to TRBD1 (5 bases). Germline V gene sequence: CDR1 SGHTA, CDR2 FQGNSA. There are 16 residues in the CDR3. Trimming took 4 bases from V and 3 from J, leaving 18 bases between them. CDR3 sequence reads: CASSSPSGGEDTEAFF. Written as DNA, the CDR3 is TGTGCCAGCAGCTCCCCCAGCGGGGGTGAGGACACTGAAGCTTTCTTT.

The CDR3 sequence: CASREGSLGEKLFF. The DNA for the CDR3 is TGTGCCAGCAGGGAGGGGTCGTTGGGTGAAAAACTGTTTTTT. The chain is built from TRBV27 and TRBJ1-4; D might be TRBD1 (5 bases). Germline V gene data show CDR1 as MNHEY and CDR2 as SMNVEV (reference sequence). V lost 6 bases and J 7 bases, leaving 15 bases between the germline ends. The CDR3 loop spans 14 amino acids.

J is TRBJ1-1 and V is TRBV9; 8 bases are shared with TRBD1. The CDR3 consists of 14 residues. The germline gives CDR1 SGDLS, CDR2 YYNGEE. V dropped 5 bases and J dropped 1; count of bases not matched to a gene: 4. This CDR3 is CASSMGQENTEAFF. CDR3 coding DNA: TGTGCCAGCAGTATGGGACAGGAGAACACTGAAGCTTTCTTT.

V usage is TRBV19 and J usage is TRBJ1-5, with 8 nucleotides matching TRBD1. The CDR3 sequence is 17 residues long. Germline CDR1 LNHDA, CDR2 SQIVND (reference sequence). J was trimmed by 0 bases and V by 4 bases; bases with no gene match: 8. The CDR3 is CASSRPGTGDSNQPQHF. For the CDR3, the DNA is TGTGCCAGTAGTAGGCCGGGGACAGGTGATAGCAATCAGCCCCAGCATTTT.

J is TRBJ1-1 and V is TRBV21-1; the table's D call TRBD1 went unverified against the DNA. TRBV21-1 is a pseudogene locus. The length of the CDR3 is 22 residues. CDR3 DNA sequence: TGTGCCAGCAGCAAAGCCTTGTCGGTGGATTCGAGACAGGGGCTACCGAACACTGAAGCTTTCTTT. Translated: CASSKALSVDSRQGLPNTEAFF.

This rearrangement joins TRBV19 to TRBJ2-2; TRBD1 is a possible D gene (6 bases). The CDR3 has 14 amino acids. The germline CDR1 and CDR2 sequences are LNHDA and SQIVND (reference sequence). The germline V and J ends were trimmed by 7 bases and 3 bases, with 12 bases remaining between them. The CDR3 reads CASMDSGYTGELFF. The DNA for the CDR3 is TGTGCCAGTATGGACAGTGGGTACACCGGGGAGCTGTTTTTT.

This clone has more than one count but fewer than ten. The genes are TRBV6-5 and TRBJ1-4, with 9 bases matching TRBD1. The germline gives CDR1 MNHEY, CDR2 SVGAGI. With V trimmed by 9 bases and J by 0 bases, 5 bases remained unmatched. This CDR3 has 15 amino acids. This CDR3 reads CASDRGDATNEKLFF. The CDR3 coding sequence is TGTGCCAGTGACAGGGGGGACGCAACTAATGAAAAACTGTTTTTT.

J is TRBJ1-4 and V is TRBV3-1 (or the pseudogene TRBV3-2), with D perhaps TRBD1 (6 bases). Trimming removed 1 base from V and 5 bases from J, with 11 bases in between. The CDR3 is made up of 15 amino acids. CDR1 is LGHDT and CDR2 is YNNKEL in the germline V gene (reference sequence). Here the CDR3 DNA reads TGTGCCAGCAGCCAAGGCGGGGGCCTAAATGAAAAACTGTTTTTT. Amino acid sequence: CASSQGGGLNEKLFF.

CDR3 in amino acids: CASSKAAEDREQFF. The DNA for the CDR3 is TGTGCCAGTAGTAAGGCCGCCGAGGACAGGGAGCAGTTCTTC. J is TRBJ2-1 and V is TRBV19; TRBD1 aligns across 7 bases. The CDR3 is 14 amino acids. The V segment lost 4 bases and the J segment 10 bases; nucleotides outside the gene matches: 10. The germline V gene has CDR1 LNHDA and CDR2 SQIVND (reference sequence).

Only one count was recorded for this clone. The V and J genes are TRBV3-1 (or the pseudogene TRBV3-2) and TRBJ2-3, with 8 bases that match TRBD1. This CDR3 is built from 14 residues. The V gene's germline CDR1 is LGHDT and CDR2 YNNKEL (reference sequence). V shed 5 bases and J 5 bases; nucleotides not matched to a gene: 6. CDR3 sequence (DNA): TGTGCCAGCAGCTCCAGGGGGCGCGAAGATACGCAGTATTTT. It specifies CASSSRGREDTQYF.

V is TRBV11-2 and J is TRBJ2-7, with 11 bases that match TRBD1. The CDR3 totals 14 residues. Unmatched junction bases numbered 7, after V lost 5 bases and J lost 7 bases. The germline CDR1 and CDR2 sequences are SGHAT and FQNNGV. This CDR3 is CASSPGQGAGEQYF. The CDR3 DNA reads TGTGCCAGCAGCCCAGGACAGGGGGCAGGAGAGCAGTACTTC.

The chain links TRBV20-1 to TRBJ2-7, with 9 bases fitting TRBD1. V gave up 5 bases and J gave up 2 bases; unmatched junction bases: 13. The CDR3 sequence is 16 residues long. The V gene's germline CDR1 is DFQATT and CDR2 SNEGSKA (reference sequence). CDR3 sequence reads: CSARDLGTGIPYEQYF. In DNA, the CDR3 is TGCAGTGCTCGTGACCTAGGGACAGGGATCCCCTACGAGCAGTACTTC.

This sequence joins TRBV28 and TRBJ2-1, with a possible D match to TRBD2 (6 bases). The V and J ends lost 2 bases and 5 bases respectively, with 13 bases between them. The CDR3 is 15 residues long. Germline V lookup: CDR1 MDHEN, CDR2 SYDVKM. The CDR3 loop is CASSLIGRRDNEQFF. The CDR3 DNA sequence: TGTGCCAGCAGTTTAATAGGTCGGAGGGACAATGAGCAGTTCTTC.

The sample holds one count of this clone. The chain links TRBV29-1 to TRBJ2-5; 8 nucleotides line up with TRBD1. V trimming: 4 bases; J trimming: 4 bases; junction bases outside the gene matches: 8. The germline V gene has CDR1 SQVTM and CDR2 ANQGSEA. The CDR3 contains 14 residues. CDR3 DNA sequence: TGCAGCGTTGGTTGGCAGGGGGCTTTAGAGACCCAGTACTTC. Residues: CSVGWQGALETQYF.

The chain carries TRBV20-1 and TRBJ1-1, with TRBD1 identical over 9 bases. V shed 6 bases and J 10 bases; nucleotides not matched to a gene: 6. The CDR3 runs 11 residues. Germline values: CDR1 DFQATT, CDR2 SNEGSKA (reference sequence). The CDR3 protein is CSAARQGGAFF. CDR3 nucleotide sequence: TGCAGTGCCGCCAGACAGGGGGGAGCTTTCTTT.

This rearrangement joins TRBV6-6 to TRBJ1-5, with D perhaps TRBD1 (5 bases). Germline V CDR1 and CDR2: MNHNY, SVGAGI (reference sequence). V shed 7 bases and J shed 0 bases, with 16 bases lying between them. CDR3 length: 16 amino acids. CDR3 DNA: TGTGCCAGCACTCTGGGGGGGGGAAATAGCAATCAGCCCCAGCATTTT. Translating it yields CASTLGGGNSNQPQHF.

J is TRBJ1-6 and V is TRBV19; 9 bases map to TRBD1. This CDR3 contains 13 residues. The germline V gene encodes CDR1 LNHDA and CDR2 SQIVND (reference sequence). After removal of 9 bases from V and 10 bases from J, the junction contained 7 bases not matched to a gene. The CDR3 sequence: CASRGQGESPLHF. CDR3 DNA: TGTGCCAGCAGGGGACAGGGTGAGTCACCCCTCCACTTT.

The V gene is TRBV3-1 (or the pseudogene TRBV3-2), the J gene TRBJ2-3, with a weak D call TRBD1 (5 bases). The germline CDR1 and CDR2 sequences are LGHDT and YNNKEL (reference sequence). The CDR3 totals 13 residues. Trimming removed 1 base from V and 5 bases from J, with 7 bases in between. CDR3 in amino acids: CASSQVTGDTQYF. The CDR3 DNA reads as TGTGCCAGCAGCCAAGTCACAGGAGATACGCAGTATTTT.

V and J are TRBV5-1 and TRBJ1-1; D call uncertain. Between the trimmed V and J ends, which lost 2 bases and 5 bases, there was a span of 10 bases. CDR3 length equals 13 residues. Germline V CDR1 and CDR2: SGHRS, YFSETQ. The CDR3 reads CASSFATSTEAFF. The CDR3 DNA follows: TGCGCCAGCAGCTTTGCGACATCGACTGAAGCTTTCTTT.

The chain uses TRBV7-6 and TRBJ2-5; possibly TRBD2 for D (5 bases). V shed 6 bases and J shed 5 bases, with 13 bases lying between them. The CDR3 is 13 residues long. Germline V gives CDR1 SGHVS, CDR2 FNYEAQ. The CDR3 sequence is CASSLGVFETQYF. The CDR3 nucleotides are TGTGCCAGCAGTCTCGGGGTGTTTGAGACCCAGTACTTC.